A single sample gave rise to the 17 T cell receptor beta chains below, sequenced in a study of cytomegalovirus exposure and HLA in healthy donors. Amplification used 60 Vbeta primers and 13 Jbeta primers. This table comes from immunoSEQ multiplex PCR, and its TCRdb copy is limited to in-frame clones, with some not included. The sample lists around 94,000 clones; roughly 71% were seen once. The specimen sequenced was PBMCs. These receptors originate from a woman aged 40 to 50 in good health and CMV-seronegative.

V usage is TRBV5-1 and J usage is TRBJ1-2, with D perhaps TRBD1 (5 bases). V gave up 0 bases and J gave up 7 bases, with 7 bases separating them. CDR1 SGHRS and CDR2 YFSETQ come from the germline V gene. The length of the CDR3 is 12 residues. CDR3 bases: TGCGCCAGCAGCTTGGGGAGGGGTGGCTACACCTTC. Residues: CASSLGRGGYTF.

The V gene is TRBV5-4, the J gene TRBJ2-3, with D possibly being TRBD2 (6 bases). The CDR3 runs to 17 residues. Germline CDR1 SGHNT, CDR2 YYREEE (reference sequence). V was pared by 0 bases and J by 3 bases, with 17 bases between. CDR3 DNA sequence: TGTGCCAGCAGCTTGGTCACTCTCCACGGAGGGACAGATACGCAGTATTTT. Amino acids: CASSLVTLHGGTDTQYF.

The chain uses TRBV6-5 and TRBJ2-7, with 8 bases aligning to TRBD2. The germline V gene encodes CDR1 MNHEY and CDR2 SVGAGI. The V and J ends lost 6 bases and 6 bases, in that order; junction bases with no gene match: 13. This CDR3 region has 15 residues. This chain's CDR3 is CASRTHGGVGREQYF. Written as DNA, the CDR3 is TGTGCCAGCAGAACTCACGGGGGGGTCGGGCGCGAGCAGTACTTC.

The chain recombines TRBV15 with TRBJ1-6; perhaps TRBD1 as D (5 bases). CDR3 size: 16 residues. Germline V gives CDR1 LNHNV, CDR2 YYDKDF (reference sequence). V shed 0 bases and J shed 7 bases, with 13 bases lying between them. The CDR3 loop reads CATSRDARQLNSPLHF. CDR3 bases: TGTGCCACCAGCAGAGACGCTAGACAGCTGAATTCACCCCTCCACTTT.

The V gene is TRBV2, the J gene TRBJ2-3; 7 nucleotides align to TRBD2. The ends lost 6 bases at V and 1 base at J; junction bases unmatched: 4. The length of the CDR3 is 14 residues. Looked up from germline, CDR1 is SNHLY and CDR2 is FYNNEI. CDR3 in DNA: TGTGCCAGCAGGGGGGGAGGGGGCACAGATACGCAGTATTTT. This sequence encodes CASRGGGGTDTQYF.

V is TRBV6-5 and J is TRBJ2-5; D remains ambiguous. This CDR3 is built from 12 residues. V was pared by 4 bases and J by 5 bases, with 8 bases between. The germline V gene encodes CDR1 MNHEY and CDR2 SVGAGI. The CDR3 DNA is TGTGCCAGCAGTTCATCCGGGGAGACCCAGTACTTC. Translated: CASSSSGETQYF.

The chain has TRBV5-7 and TRBJ2-7; 16 bases are shared with TRBD2. TRBV5-7 is assigned to the ORF class and has an uncertain function. The trim removed 7 bases at V and 4 bases at J, leaving 8 bases unmatched. The CDR3 covers 16 residues. CDR3 coding DNA: TGTGCCAGCCCGGGACTAGCGGGGGGGCCAGGATACGAGCAGTACTTC. It yields the protein CASPGLAGGPGYEQYF.

The CDR3 protein is CASSYNPGLAGNEQFF. For the CDR3, the DNA is TGCGCCAGCAGCTACAACCCGGGACTAGCGGGAAATGAGCAGTTCTTC. The chain uses TRBV5-1 and TRBJ2-1, with 13 bases lining up with TRBD2. V was clipped by 3 bases and J by 7 bases; unmatched bases: 7. The CDR3 consists of 16 residues. Per germline, CDR1 SGHRS and CDR2 YFSETQ.

CDR3 protein: CASNPAGDFVGYTF. In DNA form, the CDR3 reads TGTGCCAGTAACCCAGCCGGGGATTTTGTTGGCTACACCTTC. V is TRBV19 and J is TRBJ1-2; no definite D call. Trimming took 7 bases from V and 7 from J, leaving 19 bases between them. CDR1 is LNHDA and CDR2 is SQIVND in the germline V gene (reference sequence). CDR3 length: 14 residues.

The CDR3 loop reads CASSVGTGGLYEQYF. The CDR3, as DNA: TGCGCCAGCAGCGTCGGGACAGGGGGCCTCTACGAGCAGTACTTC. This sequence joins TRBV4-3 and TRBJ2-7; 12 bases line up with TRBD1. Germline CDR1 LGHNA, CDR2 YSLEER. CDR3 size: 15 residues. The V gene end was trimmed by 5 bases and the J gene end by 3 bases; junction bases not matched to a gene: 5.

The chain employs TRBV10-2 and TRBJ1-6; 10 nucleotides agree with TRBD1. J gave up 9 bases and V 7 bases, and 6 bases lay outside the gene matches. Germline values: CDR1 WSHSY, CDR2 SAAADI. There are 14 residues in the CDR3. The chain's CDR3 is CASTDRGHRSPLHF. CDR3 nucleotide sequence: TGCGCCAGCACCGACAGGGGGCATCGTTCACCCCTCCACTTT.

This clone came up once. The CDR3 end shows no conserved phenylalanine or tryptophan, and so a read error is likely. The chain carries TRBV9 and TRBJ2-2, with unresolved D. The CDR3 is made up of 12 amino acids. The ends were cut back, 2 bases at V and 7 bases at J, with 6 bases in the middle. Looked up from germline, CDR1 is SGDLS and CDR2 is YYNGEE. The CDR3 coding sequence is TGTGCCAGCAGCGTTGGGGTCGGGGAGCTGTTTGTT. This encodes CASSVGVGELFV.

This chain joins TRBV27 and TRBJ1-5; D remains ambiguous. The V end was cut by 3 bases, the J end by 4 bases, with 4 bases between. Looked up from germline, CDR1 is MNHEY and CDR2 is SMNVEV (reference sequence). The CDR3 length is 12 residues. DNA of the CDR3: TGTGCCAGCAGTTTCCTGAATCAGCCCCAGCATTTT. Protein: CASSFLNQPQHF.

V is TRBV7-2 and J is TRBJ1-5; maybe TRBD1 (6 bases). Trimming left V 1 base short and J 3 bases short, with 10 bases between. Germline CDR1 and CDR2: SGHTA and FQGNSA. CDR3 length: 15 residues. CDR3 amino acids: CASSLDPGDNQPQHF. The CDR3 nucleotides read TGTGCCAGCAGCTTAGATCCAGGGGACAATCAGCCCCAGCATTTT.

The chain joins TRBV5-1 to TRBJ2-5, with 7 bases matching TRBD2. The CDR3 loop spans 14 amino acids. Trimming took 4 bases from V and 5 from J; bases not matched to a gene: 8. CDR1 and CDR2 (germline): SGHRS, YFSETQ. CDR3 loop: CASSAGGGWETQYF. CDR3 DNA: TGCGCCAGCAGCGCTGGCGGGGGATGGGAGACCCAGTACTTC.

The rearrangement joins TRBV7-3 to TRBJ2-3; 14 bases align to TRBD2. V was clipped by 2 bases and J by 0 bases; unmatched bases: 7. There are 19 residues in the CDR3. Germline V gives CDR1 SGHTA, CDR2 FQGTGA. The CDR3 reads CASSLGLAGGQPSTDTQYF. CDR3 DNA: TGTGCCAGCAGCTTAGGACTAGCGGGGGGTCAACCTAGCACAGATACGCAGTATTTT.

This rearrangement joins TRBV5-1 to TRBJ2-7; maybe TRBD1 (7 bases). CDR1 is SGHRS, CDR2 YFSETQ, per germline. The V end lost 2 bases, the J end lost 6 bases, and 15 bases lay between the germline ends. The CDR3 extends over 14 amino acids. The CDR3 region has the DNA TGCGCCAGCAGCTTAAGGACAGGAGGGGTCGAGCAGTACTTC. It yields the protein CASSLRTGGVEQYF.